Listed below are T cell receptor beta chains from one sample, sequenced in a study of blood T cell repertoires in COVID-19. Data came from immunoSEQ multiplex PCR; TCRdb stores just in-frame clones and leaves some out. The sample holds 100,000 to 150,000 clones, about 85% seen once. The specimen was peripheral blood. The receptors derive from a man of 80 years or more with active or convalescent COVID-19. CDR3s leave out the opening cysteine and the closing phenylalanine or tryptophan. Each record gives: clone size, V gene, CDR3 protein. Only some rows state a clone size, as once, few, many or a class for expanded clones.

NA	TRBV7-9	ASSLDSYGYT
NA	TRBV21-1	ASSKRRGRGYT
NA	TRBV11-3	ASSLFPTNTGELF
once	TRBV3-1/TRBV3-2	ASSPPLLTGELF
NA	TRBV10-3	AIRANTDTQY
NA	TRBV18	ASSPARENTEAF
NA	TRBV9	ASSRSGGTDGYT
NA	TRBV3-1/TRBV3-2	ASSQDRTGGRTEAF
NA	TRBV28	ASSFPGQRNQPQH
NA	TRBV12-3/TRBV12-4	ASRQGIQPQH
NA	TRBV12-3/TRBV12-4	ASSGSTNYGYT
NA	TRBV18	ASSPGLAQETQY
NA	TRBV28	ASTGPSYEQY
NA	TRBV5-8	ASSLPGQGANYGYT
NA	TRBV7-9	ASSTGQGYTGELF
NA	TRBV6-5	ASSSVSEQY
NA	TRBV5-1	ASSPGQGYEAF
NA	TRBV7-2	ASSSTLAGGYEQY
NA	TRBV5-1	ASSLEDRGASGYT
NA	TRBV28	ASSFAGGGNEKLF
NA	TRBV4-1	ASSQVPRAGDEQY
NA	TRBV19	ASSVSGTSGRNAQY
NA	TRBV10-3	AISEGPGEGTYEQY
NA	TRBV29-1	SVETGPLETQY
NA	TRBV2	ASSVGPGGYEQY
NA	TRBV7-9	ASSLDQGAYEQY
NA	TRBV3-1/TRBV3-2	ASSHSQGTFGYT